This T cell receptor beta chain emerged from a study of Graves' ophthalmopathy and Graves' hyperthyroidism. Study details: Specimen type is peripheral blood, obtained at initial diagnosis before any treatment. Notes on the study in general: Most expanded clonotypes in thyroid above 0.001 frequency also showed up in blood.

Germline V gene lookup returns CDR1 SGHTA and CDR2 FQGNSA. V shed 4 bases, J shed 6 bases, and the junction held 13 bases outside the gene matches. CDR3 length: 17 amino acids. With regard to this clonotype: Its antigen is still unknown.

Using RNA transcripts, the TCR beta CDR3 regions were amplified. HTBI-primed RT-PCR formed the first round, and a multiplex PCR formed the second. In TCRdb, the multiplex PCR reads were re-called with MiXCR into one record per CDR3 protein. The table records over 650,000 distinct CDR3 sequences, over 40% of them present only once. The sequence came from an adult man with Graves' ophthalmopathy. The chain has TRBV7-2 and TRBJ1-2; 11 bases are a match to TRBD1. The specimen sequenced was peripheral blood. The CDR3 bases are TGTGCCAGCAGCTCCTGGCGCTCGGACAGGGGGCTAGATGGCTACACCTTC. This translates into CASSSWRSDRGLDGYTF.